This is a list of T cell receptor beta chains from one sample in a study of T cell repertoires in cytomegalovirus infection. MiXCR was run by TCRdb on the reads, yielding one entry per CDR3 protein. The repertoire consists of under 800,000 distinct CDR3 sequences, with around 24% occurring once and the leading ten covering 7% to 9%. The sequencing sample was made of CD8+ T cells from PBMCs. The receptors originated from a human donor in good health (CMV status not recorded). Some clones in this sample may be carry-over from other donors' samples. Both conserved end residues are part of each CDR3. A D gene is named only where the DNA matches it firmly. Clone size is not always given. Where it is, it says once, few, many or a class for expanded clones.

CDR3 DNA: TGTGCCAGTAGTATAACCGGGCTAGGCTCACGCCCAGAGCAGTTCTTC
CDR3 protein: CASSITGLGSRPEQFF
J gene: TRBJ2-1
clone size: -
D gene: -
V gene: TRBV19

CDR3 DNA: TGTGCCAGTAGTATAGATCGGGACGGTCAAGAGACCCAGTACTTC
CDR3 protein: CASSIDRDGQETQYF
J gene: TRBJ2-5
clone size: few
D gene: -
V gene: TRBV19

CDR3 DNA: TGTGCCACCTCCTTGACAGGCGATAGCAATCAGCCCCAGCATTTT
CDR3 protein: CATSLTGDSNQPQHF
J gene: TRBJ1-5
clone size: -
D gene: -
V gene: TRBV28

CDR3 DNA: TGTGCCAGCAGCCCAAATGACGGGGGGTATGGCTACACCTTC
CDR3 protein: CASSPNDGGYGYTF
J gene: TRBJ1-2
clone size: -
D gene: -
V gene: TRBV14

CDR3 DNA: TGTGCCAGCTCACCCCGGGACACCCTTGACGATGAGCAGTCCTTC
CDR3 protein: CASSPRDTLDDEQSF
J gene: TRBJ2-1
clone size: -
D gene: -
V gene: TRBV18

CDR3 DNA: TGCAGTGTTCTATCGGGACTAAGGATCAATGAGCAGTTCTTC
CDR3 protein: CSVLSGLRINEQFF
J gene: TRBJ2-1
clone size: -
D gene: TRBD2
V gene: TRBV20-1

CDR3 DNA: TGTGCCAGCAGCCCCCGCAGGGCGGGTGGCTACACCTTC
CDR3 protein: CASSPRRAGGYTF
J gene: TRBJ1-2
clone size: few
D gene: -
V gene: TRBV14

CDR3 DNA: TGTGCCACCAGTGTCCTGCCCCCGGGACAGGGTTTAGATGAGCAGTTCTTC
CDR3 protein: CATSVLPPGQGLDEQFF
J gene: TRBJ2-1
clone size: -
D gene: TRBD1
V gene: TRBV24-1

CDR3 DNA: TGTGCCAGCAGTTACGTGGAGACAAGCAGGTATACGCAGTATTTT
CDR3 protein: CASSYVETSRYTQYF
J gene: TRBJ2-3
clone size: -
D gene: -
V gene: TRBV6-6

CDR3 DNA: TGTGCCAGCAGTTTTGTCGGGGGGACTATTCTGAGCAGAGATACGCAGTATTTT
CDR3 protein: CASSFVGGTILSRDTQYF
J gene: TRBJ2-3
clone size: -
D gene: TRBD2
V gene: TRBV12-3/TRBV12-4

CDR3 DNA: TGTGCCAGCACCTTCGATCCGGACACTGAAGCTTTCTTT
CDR3 protein: CASTFDPDTEAFF
J gene: TRBJ1-1
clone size: -
D gene: -
V gene: TRBV5-6

CDR3 DNA: TGTGCCAGCAGTTTAGACAGGGGCTCTGGGGCCAACGTCCTGACTTTC
CDR3 protein: CASSLDRGSGANVLTF
J gene: TRBJ2-6
clone size: -
D gene: TRBD1
V gene: TRBV12-3/TRBV12-4

CDR3 DNA: TGCGCCAGCAGTTGGACTAGCGGGGGGACCTACGAGCAGTACTTC
CDR3 protein: CASSWTSGGTYEQYF
J gene: TRBJ2-7
clone size: large
D gene: TRBD2
V gene: TRBV5-1

CDR3 DNA: TGTGCCAGCTCATCTCCCGGGACAGAGCAGTTCTTC
CDR3 protein: CASSSPGTEQFF
J gene: TRBJ2-1
clone size: few
D gene: -
V gene: TRBV18

CDR3 DNA: TGTGCCAGCAGTTACTCGACGGCAAATGAGCAGTTCTTC
CDR3 protein: CASSYSTANEQFF
J gene: TRBJ2-1
clone size: many
D gene: -
V gene: TRBV6-5

CDR3 DNA: TGCGCCAGCAGCGAGGGACTAGCGGGGGGGCGGTCCTACAATGAGCAGTTCTTC
CDR3 protein: CASSEGLAGGRSYNEQFF
J gene: TRBJ2-1
clone size: few
D gene: TRBD2
V gene: TRBV5-1

CDR3 DNA: TGTGCCAGCAGTCCATGGACAGGGCCTAGGGAGCTGTTTTTT
CDR3 protein: CASSPWTGPRELFF
J gene: TRBJ2-2
clone size: many
D gene: TRBD1
V gene: TRBV28

CDR3 DNA: TGTGCCAGCAGCTCCCGGGACACCCCCTACGAGCAGTACTTC
CDR3 protein: CASSSRDTPYEQYF
J gene: TRBJ2-7
clone size: few
D gene: -
V gene: TRBV7-9

CDR3 DNA: TGTGCCAGTAGTCTCGGCCTCGGGGGGTTAGCCAAAAACATTCAGTACTTC
CDR3 protein: CASSLGLGGLAKNIQYF
J gene: TRBJ2-4
clone size: -
D gene: TRBD2
V gene: TRBV19

CDR3 DNA: TGTGCCAGCAGCTTGACACTAAACACCATATATTTT
CDR3 protein: CASSLTLNTIYF
J gene: TRBJ1-3
clone size: few
D gene: -
V gene: TRBV28

CDR3 DNA: TGCGCCAGCCGGGGAACCTCGCGGGTTGAAGCTTTCTTT
CDR3 protein: CASRGTSRVEAFF
J gene: TRBJ1-1
clone size: -
D gene: -
V gene: TRBV5-1

CDR3 DNA: TGTGCTAGCAGCGCGGGACAGGGAAGGCAAGAGACCCAGTACTTC
CDR3 protein: CASSAGQGRQETQYF
J gene: TRBJ2-5
clone size: many
D gene: TRBD1
V gene: TRBV7-7

CDR3 DNA: TGCAGCGTTGAAGCGTCCAGGGACTACGAGCAGTACTTC
CDR3 protein: CSVEASRDYEQYF
J gene: TRBJ2-7
clone size: few
D gene: -
V gene: TRBV29-1

CDR3 DNA: TGTGCGAAAGAAGGAGTAGCGGGGGCTCCGAACACCGGGGAGCTGTTTTTT
CDR3 protein: CAKEGVAGAPNTGELFF
J gene: TRBJ2-2
clone size: -
D gene: TRBD2
V gene: TRBV7-9

CDR3 DNA: TGCAGTGCCACGCTAGATACGCAGTATTTT
CDR3 protein: CSATLDTQYF
J gene: TRBJ2-3
clone size: -
D gene: -
V gene: TRBV20-1

CDR3 DNA: TGTGCCAGCAGTGAACGGCTAGCGGGGGTTAGCACAGATACGCAGTATTTT
CDR3 protein: CASSERLAGVSTDTQYF
J gene: TRBJ2-3
clone size: -
D gene: TRBD2
V gene: TRBV6-1

CDR3 DNA: TGCGCCAGCAGCCATGGCCTGATCACCGGGGAGCTGTTTTTT
CDR3 protein: CASSHGLITGELFF
J gene: TRBJ2-2
clone size: few
D gene: -
V gene: TRBV4-3

CDR3 DNA: TGTGCCAGCAGTTCCCCTGGCGGGGGACGGGACAATGAGCAGTTCTTC
CDR3 protein: CASSSPGGGRDNEQFF
J gene: TRBJ2-1
clone size: once
D gene: TRBD2
V gene: TRBV6-8

CDR3 DNA: TGTGCCAGCAGCTTCCTACAGGGGGCGCGGGAGACCCAGTACTTC
CDR3 protein: CASSFLQGARETQYF
J gene: TRBJ2-5
clone size: many
D gene: TRBD1
V gene: TRBV7-2

CDR3 DNA: TGTGCCAGCAGCTTACTTGGGTCCTCGGACTACAATGAGCAGTTCTTC
CDR3 protein: CASSLLGSSDYNEQFF
J gene: TRBJ2-1
clone size: -
D gene: -
V gene: TRBV5-6

CDR3 DNA: TGTGCCAGCAGGAAGGACGGAAACTCTGGAAACACCATATATTTT
CDR3 protein: CASRKDGNSGNTIYF
J gene: TRBJ1-3
clone size: few
D gene: -
V gene: TRBV2

CDR3 DNA: TGTGCCAGCAGCTCCTCCGGACATTCCTACAATGAGCAGTTCTTC
CDR3 protein: CASSSSGHSYNEQFF
J gene: TRBJ2-1
clone size: many
D gene: -
V gene: TRBV7-8

CDR3 DNA: TGTGCCAGCAGGACCAGTCCGCACGCCGGGGAGCTGTTTTTT
CDR3 protein: CASRTSPHAGELFF
J gene: TRBJ2-2
clone size: many
D gene: -
V gene: TRBV25-1